This TCR beta chain was recovered during a study of T cell clusters in autoimmune cytopenias. Study results and caveats: TRB repertoire shifts in secondary cytopenia and chronic lymphocytic leukemia mostly reflected lymphoma, not autoimmunity.

This clonotype is identified as medium-sized from frequency. Its antigen remains unknown. TRB was amplified by touch-down multiplex PCR, primer pools A and B combined. TCRdb reanalyzed the multiplex PCR reads and collapses them to one entry per CDR3 protein, without DNA. The sample table includes thousands of distinct CDR3 sequences. Approximately 36,000 genome equivalents of blood DNA were amplified for TRB. Germline V gene lookup returns CDR1 SQVTM and CDR2 ANQGSEA. The CDR3 consists of 15 residues. Another study also made use of these data, one on T cell repertoires in aging, cancer and after chemotherapy. That paper notes: The full dataset contained roughly 9 million TCR reads.

V usage is TRBV29-1 and J usage is TRBJ2-6; no DNA is available, so the TRBD1 call from TCRdb remains unchecked. The source material was peripheral blood. The TCR comes from a human donor in good health. The CDR3 is CSVGTGNSGANVLTF.